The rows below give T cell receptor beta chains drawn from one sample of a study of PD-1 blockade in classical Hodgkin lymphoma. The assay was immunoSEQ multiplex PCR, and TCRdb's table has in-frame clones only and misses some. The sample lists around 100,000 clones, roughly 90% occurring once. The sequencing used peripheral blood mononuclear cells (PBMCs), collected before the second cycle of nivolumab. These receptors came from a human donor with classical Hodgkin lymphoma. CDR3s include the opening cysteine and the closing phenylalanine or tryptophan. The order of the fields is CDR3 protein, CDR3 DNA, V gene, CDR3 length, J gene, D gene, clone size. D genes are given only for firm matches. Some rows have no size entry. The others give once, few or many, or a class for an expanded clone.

cdr3_aa: CASSQGGGNTEAFF
cdr3_nt: TGTGCCAGCAGCCAAGGTGGAGGGAACACTGAAGCTTTCTTT
v_call: TRBV14
cdr3_length: 14
j_call: TRBJ1-1
d_call: -
clone_size: once

cdr3_aa: CASSVGDFASTDTQYF
cdr3_nt: TGTGCCAGCAGCGTAGGGGATTTCGCAAGCACAGATACGCAGTATTTT
v_call: TRBV9
cdr3_length: 16
j_call: TRBJ2-3
d_call: -
clone_size: -

cdr3_aa: CASRLGVGGYTF
cdr3_nt: TGTGCCAGCCGTCTAGGCGTTGGCGGCTACACCTTC
v_call: TRBV5-6
cdr3_length: 12
j_call: TRBJ1-2
d_call: -
clone_size: -

cdr3_aa: CATSIGQTEAFF
cdr3_nt: TGTGCCACCAGCATTGGTCAGACTGAAGCTTTCTTT
v_call: TRBV15
cdr3_length: 12
j_call: TRBJ1-1
d_call: -
clone_size: -

cdr3_aa: CASSIWGGQPQHF
cdr3_nt: TGTGCCAGTAGTATATGGGGGGGTCAGCCCCAGCATTTT
v_call: TRBV19
cdr3_length: 13
j_call: TRBJ1-5
d_call: -
clone_size: -

cdr3_aa: CASGLTGINGYTF
cdr3_nt: TGTGCTAGTGGTTTGACAGGGATCAATGGCTACACCTTC
v_call: TRBV12-5
cdr3_length: 13
j_call: TRBJ1-2
d_call: -
clone_size: few

cdr3_aa: CSALLSAQPYEQYF
cdr3_nt: TGCAGCGCCCTTTTGAGCGCCCAACCCTACGAGCAGTACTTC
v_call: TRBV29-1
cdr3_length: 14
j_call: TRBJ2-7
d_call: -
clone_size: -

cdr3_aa: CASGRQYYSYEQYF
cdr3_nt: TGTGCCAGCGGGCGGCAGTACTACTCCTACGAGCAGTACTTC
v_call: TRBV5-6
cdr3_length: 14
j_call: TRBJ2-7
d_call: -
clone_size: -

cdr3_aa: CASSYLPTYEQYF
cdr3_nt: TGTGCCAGCAGTTACTTACCGACCTACGAGCAGTACTTC
v_call: TRBV6-5
cdr3_length: 13
j_call: TRBJ2-7
d_call: -
clone_size: -

cdr3_aa: CAAHYRDSPWRTEAFF
cdr3_nt: TGTGCCGCGCACTACCGGGACAGTCCCTGGAGGACTGAAGCTTTCTTT
v_call: TRBV2
cdr3_length: 16
j_call: TRBJ1-1
d_call: TRBD1
clone_size: -

cdr3_aa: CASSLPNSYEQYF
cdr3_nt: TGTGCCAGCAGCTTGCCTAACTCCTACGAGCAGTACTTC
v_call: TRBV5-4
cdr3_length: 13
j_call: TRBJ2-7
d_call: -
clone_size: -

cdr3_aa: CASSLGGLAEQFF
cdr3_nt: TGTGCCAGCAGCTTGGGGGGACTAGCTGAGCAGTTCTTC
v_call: TRBV7-8
cdr3_length: 13
j_call: TRBJ2-1
d_call: TRBD2
clone_size: -

cdr3_aa: CASSIGGGVSYEQYF
cdr3_nt: TGCGCCAGCAGCATAGGCGGGGGGGTCTCCTACGAGCAGTACTTC
v_call: TRBV4-3
cdr3_length: 15
j_call: TRBJ2-7
d_call: TRBD2
clone_size: -

cdr3_aa: CASSGDSGTNEKLFF
cdr3_nt: TGTGCCAGCAGCGGCGACAGCGGAACTAATGAAAAACTGTTTTTT
v_call: TRBV5-4
cdr3_length: 15
j_call: TRBJ1-4
d_call: -
clone_size: once

cdr3_aa: CASSRTGGDEQYF
cdr3_nt: TGTGCCAGCAGCCGAACAGGAGGGGACGAGCAGTACTTC
v_call: TRBV13
cdr3_length: 13
j_call: TRBJ2-7
d_call: -
clone_size: -

cdr3_aa: CASSLRSGDNTGELFF
cdr3_nt: TGTGCCAGCAGCTTAAGATCAGGAGATAACACCGGGGAGCTGTTTTTT
v_call: TRBV7-2
cdr3_length: 16
j_call: TRBJ2-2
d_call: -
clone_size: -

cdr3_aa: CASSYGGQAGNTIYF
cdr3_nt: TGTGCCAGCAGTTATGGGGGTCAGGCTGGAAACACCATATATTTT
v_call: TRBV6-5
cdr3_length: 15
j_call: TRBJ1-3
d_call: -
clone_size: -

cdr3_aa: CATSRDQRANYGYTF
cdr3_nt: TGTGCCACCAGCAGAGATCAGAGGGCCAACTATGGCTACACCTTC
v_call: TRBV15
cdr3_length: 15
j_call: TRBJ1-2
d_call: -
clone_size: once

cdr3_aa: CASRSPGTLNNEQFF
cdr3_nt: TGTGCCAGCAGATCCCCCGGGACACTGAACAATGAGCAGTTCTTC
v_call: TRBV6-6
cdr3_length: 15
j_call: TRBJ2-1
d_call: -
clone_size: -

cdr3_aa: CASSATGGGETQYF
cdr3_nt: TGTGCCAGCAGCGCAACAGGGGGCGGAGAGACCCAGTACTTC
v_call: TRBV9
cdr3_length: 14
j_call: TRBJ2-5
d_call: TRBD1
clone_size: -

cdr3_aa: CASSYMGLSYNEQFF
cdr3_nt: TGTGCCAGCAGTTACATGGGACTCTCCTACAATGAGCAGTTCTTC
v_call: TRBV6-5
cdr3_length: 15
j_call: TRBJ2-1
d_call: -
clone_size: -

cdr3_aa: CASRLVVYSNQPQHF
cdr3_nt: TGTGCCAGCCGACTGGTGGTGTACAGCAATCAGCCCCAGCATTTT
v_call: TRBV6-1
cdr3_length: 15
j_call: TRBJ1-5
d_call: -
clone_size: -

cdr3_aa: CASSEDWFPSYGYTF
cdr3_nt: TGTGCCAGCAGTGAAGACTGGTTTCCCAGCTATGGCTACACCTTC
v_call: TRBV6-1
cdr3_length: 15
j_call: TRBJ1-2
d_call: -
clone_size: once

cdr3_aa: CASSFGDHPNEKLFF
cdr3_nt: TGTGCCAGCAGTTTTGGGGATCATCCTAATGAAAAACTGTTTTTT
v_call: TRBV27
cdr3_length: 15
j_call: TRBJ1-4
d_call: -
clone_size: -

cdr3_aa: CASSGTSGVYEQYF
cdr3_nt: TGTGCCAGCAGCGGGACTAGCGGGGTCTACGAGCAGTACTTC
v_call: TRBV4-2
cdr3_length: 14
j_call: TRBJ2-7
d_call: TRBD2
clone_size: once

cdr3_aa: CATSRDPREETQYF
cdr3_nt: TGTGCCACCAGCAGAGATCCGCGGGAAGAGACCCAGTACTTC
v_call: TRBV15
cdr3_length: 14
j_call: TRBJ2-5
d_call: -
clone_size: -

cdr3_aa: CASSLKSGTDTQYF
cdr3_nt: TGTGCCAGCAGCTTAAAGTCGGGAACAGATACGCAGTATTTT
v_call: TRBV7-2
cdr3_length: 14
j_call: TRBJ2-3
d_call: -
clone_size: -

cdr3_aa: CASSRDRNQPQHF
cdr3_nt: TGTGCCAGCAGCCGGGACCGCAATCAGCCCCAGCATTTT
v_call: TRBV28
cdr3_length: 13
j_call: TRBJ1-5
d_call: -
clone_size: few

cdr3_aa: CASSFPASETQYF
cdr3_nt: TGTGCCAGCAGCTTCCCAGCATCGGAGACCCAGTACTTC
v_call: TRBV7-9
cdr3_length: 13
j_call: TRBJ2-5
d_call: -
clone_size: once

cdr3_aa: CASSLRGAYNEQFF
cdr3_nt: TGTGCCAGCAGTTTACGGGGGGCATACAATGAGCAGTTCTTC
v_call: TRBV27
cdr3_length: 14
j_call: TRBJ2-1
d_call: -
clone_size: -

cdr3_aa: CASSLTGDEQYF
cdr3_nt: TGTGCCAGCAGCTTGACAGGGGACGAGCAGTACTTC
v_call: TRBV11-2
cdr3_length: 12
j_call: TRBJ2-7
d_call: TRBD1
clone_size: -

cdr3_aa: CASSSWTGETQYF
cdr3_nt: TGTGCCAGCAGCTCATGGACGGGAGAGACCCAGTACTTC
v_call: TRBV6-6
cdr3_length: 13
j_call: TRBJ2-5
d_call: -
clone_size: -

cdr3_aa: CASSIDGGWGYNEQFF
cdr3_nt: TGTGCCAGTAGTATAGATGGGGGTTGGGGGTACAATGAGCAGTTCTTC
v_call: TRBV19
cdr3_length: 16
j_call: TRBJ2-1
d_call: -
clone_size: -

cdr3_aa: CASSLPRQGPKQPGNTIYF
cdr3_nt: TGTGCCAGCAGCTTACCGCGACAGGGCCCAAAACAACCCGGAAACACCATATATTTT
v_call: TRBV7-6
cdr3_length: 19
j_call: TRBJ1-3
d_call: TRBD1
clone_size: -

cdr3_aa: CASSYSLRRGDTIYF
cdr3_nt: TGTGCCAGCAGTTACTCGCTACGGAGAGGGGACACCATATATTTT
v_call: TRBV6-6
cdr3_length: 15
j_call: TRBJ1-3
d_call: -
clone_size: -

cdr3_aa: CASSWALGNQNIQYF
cdr3_nt: TGTGCCAGCAGCTGGGCCCTAGGGAACCAAAACATTCAGTACTTC
v_call: TRBV11-2
cdr3_length: 15
j_call: TRBJ2-4
d_call: -
clone_size: -

cdr3_aa: CASSLPPLGGCGQETQYF
cdr3_nt: TGCGCCAGCAGTCTACCCCCTCTGGGGGGTTGCGGTCAAGAGACCCAGTACTTC
v_call: TRBV23-1
cdr3_length: 18
j_call: TRBJ2-5
d_call: -
clone_size: -

cdr3_aa: CASSVAPALAGGPGYEQFF
cdr3_nt: TGTGCCAGCAGCGTAGCCCCAGCCCTGGCGGGGGGGCCAGGGTATGAGCAGTTCTTC
v_call: TRBV9
cdr3_length: 19
j_call: TRBJ2-1
d_call: TRBD2
clone_size: -

cdr3_aa: CASSHSRDSNEQFF
cdr3_nt: TGTGCCAGTAGTCACTCTCGAGATAGCAATGAGCAGTTCTTC
v_call: TRBV19
cdr3_length: 14
j_call: TRBJ2-1
d_call: -
clone_size: -

cdr3_aa: CATYLTGNTEAFF
cdr3_nt: TGTGCCACCTACTTAACAGGGAACACTGAAGCTTTCTTT
v_call: TRBV6-6
cdr3_length: 13
j_call: TRBJ1-1
d_call: -
clone_size: -

cdr3_aa: CASSPRSWGERNQPQHF
cdr3_nt: TGTGCCAGCAGCCCCAGATCCTGGGGAGAACGCAATCAGCCCCAGCATTTT
v_call: TRBV5-4
cdr3_length: 17
j_call: TRBJ1-5
d_call: -
clone_size: -

cdr3_aa: CASSLSAGQSYEQYF
cdr3_nt: TGTGCCAGCAGCTTATCAGCGGGCCAATCCTACGAGCAGTACTTC
v_call: TRBV7-2
cdr3_length: 15
j_call: TRBJ2-7
d_call: -
clone_size: -

cdr3_aa: CASSQDRVSNQPQHF
cdr3_nt: TGCGCCAGCAGCCAAGACAGGGTCAGCAATCAGCCCCAGCATTTT
v_call: TRBV4-3
cdr3_length: 15
j_call: TRBJ1-5
d_call: -
clone_size: -

cdr3_aa: CASSLGTSGGPDTQYF
cdr3_nt: TGCGCCAGCAGCCTCGGGACTAGCGGGGGTCCGGATACGCAGTATTTT
v_call: TRBV5-1
cdr3_length: 16
j_call: TRBJ2-3
d_call: TRBD2
clone_size: -

cdr3_aa: CASRPRTGKYETEAFF
cdr3_nt: TGTGCCAGCAGACCTAGGACGGGGAAGTACGAGACTGAAGCTTTCTTT
v_call: TRBV7-2
cdr3_length: 16
j_call: TRBJ1-1
d_call: -
clone_size: -

cdr3_aa: CSVRDRYNEQFF
cdr3_nt: TGCAGCGTCCGGGACAGATACAATGAGCAGTTCTTC
v_call: TRBV29-1
cdr3_length: 12
j_call: TRBJ2-1
d_call: TRBD1
clone_size: -

cdr3_aa: CASSTTGGRTEAFF
cdr3_nt: TGTGCCAGCAGCACGACAGGGGGCAGAACTGAAGCTTTCTTT
v_call: TRBV7-9
cdr3_length: 14
j_call: TRBJ1-1
d_call: TRBD1
clone_size: -

cdr3_aa: CASSEASLTDTQYF
cdr3_nt: TGTGCCAGCAGTGAGGCCAGTCTCACAGATACGCAGTATTTT
v_call: TRBV2
cdr3_length: 14
j_call: TRBJ2-3
d_call: -
clone_size: -